Below are 5 T cell receptor beta chains sequenced from a single sample in a study of CD8 T cells in Susac syndrome. Random hexamers primed reverse transcription of about 0.5 to 1 ug RNA. One entry per CDR3 protein results from TCRdb running MiXCR on the immunoSEQ multiplex PCR reads. The sample includes over 100,000 distinct CDR3 sequences, 90% to 96% seen only once; the top ten take roughly 0.099%. Sequenced material: CD4+ T cells from PBMCs. These receptor sequences come from a human donor in good health.

In DNA, the CDR3 is TGTGCCAGCAGAACGGACGGGAACACTGAAGCTTTCTTT. It yields the protein CASRTDGNTEAFF. The chain recombines TRBV6-2 or TRBV6-3 with TRBJ1-1; D not resolved. The V end lost 6 bases, the J end lost 1 base, and 9 bases lay between the germline ends. The CDR3 contains 13 residues. Germline V lookup: CDR1 MNHEY, CDR2 SVGEGT.

This rearrangement joins TRBV30 to TRBJ2-2, with D perhaps TRBD1 (5 bases). The CDR3 extends over 14 amino acids. CDR1 is GTSNPN, CDR2 SVGIG, per germline (reference sequence). The V end was cut by 5 bases, the J end by 7 bases, with 17 bases between. The DNA of the CDR3 is TGTGCCTGGCGACGACAGAAGGGGATCGGGGAGCTGTTTTTT. Its translation is CAWRRQKGIGELFF.

The chain is built from TRBV6-5 and TRBJ2-7, with D possibly matching TRBD1 (7 bases). This CDR3 is 15 amino acids long. V was pared by 4 bases and J by 2 bases, with 15 bases between. CDR1 is MNHEY and CDR2 is SVGAGI in the germline V gene. The CDR3 nucleotides read TGTGCCAGCAGTTTCGGAGGGACAGCTACCTACGAGCAGTACTTC. Its protein is CASSFGGTATYEQYF.

In nucleotides, the CDR3 is TGTGCCAGTAGTATACGGCAGGCGTTCTCCTACGAGCAGTACTTC. Protein product: CASSIRQAFSYEQYF. The chain is built from TRBV19 and TRBJ2-7, with D unclear. V lost 2 bases and J lost 0, with 11 bases in between. The CDR3 runs to 15 residues. Germline loops: CDR1 LNHDA, CDR2 SQIVND (reference sequence).

The CDR3 DNA sequence: TGTGCCAGCAGAAACAACAGGGGGAGCTCCTACGAGCAGTACTTC. This encodes CASRNNRGSSYEQYF. The J gene is TRBJ2-7, the V gene TRBV6-2 or TRBV6-3; 8 nucleotides align to TRBD1. CDR3 length equals 15 residues. The V and J ends lost 6 bases and 0 bases, in that order; junction bases with no gene match: 7. CDR1 is MNHEY, CDR2 SVGEGT, per germline.